This TCR beta chain originates from a study of cytomegalovirus exposure and HLA in healthy donors. Concerning this clone: Its specificity is unknown.

The PCR contained 60 Vbeta and 13 Jbeta primers. Assay: immunoSEQ multiplex PCR; the TCRdb copy retains only in-frame clones and omits some. Across approximately 110,000 clones, the top ten clones capture about 0.93% of the sample. Germline V gene sequence: CDR1 MDHEN, CDR2 SYDVKM. V was cut by 5 bases and J by 8 bases, with 15 bases left in between. The CDR3 consists of 13 residues. Study-wide results and caveats: Usually a TCR sequence was rare, but some public TCRs were found in many donors.

The material sequenced was PBMCs. J is TRBJ1-2 and V is TRBV28; D perhaps matches TRBD1 (6 bases). This TCR was recovered from a man aged 18 to 35 in good health and CMV-seronegative. This chain's CDR3 is CASSLGTSGGYTF. In DNA, the CDR3 is TGTGCCAGCAGTCTAGGGACATCGGGCGGCTACACCTTC.